Below, 5 T cell receptor beta chains from the same sample are listed, as sequenced in a study of blood T cell repertoires in COVID-19. TCRdb's copy holds only in-frame clones and misses some; the assay was immunoSEQ multiplex PCR. The sample includes 200,000 to 250,000 clones, 70% to 90% seen only once; the top ten take about 9.4%. Specimen: peripheral blood. Receptors were obtained from a woman aged 80 or over with acute or convalescent COVID-19.

This chain connects TRBV28 to TRBJ2-7; TRBD1 might be the D (6 bases). Germline assignment: CDR1 MDHEN and CDR2 SYDVKM. The CDR3 runs to 16 residues. Trimming took 2 bases from V and 1 from J, leaving 15 bases between them. Here the CDR3 reads CASSLNGRGGSYEQYF. CDR3 sequence (DNA): TGTGCCAGCAGTTTAAACGGCAGGGGCGGATCCTACGAGCAGTACTTC.

The V and J genes are TRBV15 and TRBJ1-2, with 8 bases matching TRBD1. Trimming removed 2 bases from V and 4 bases from J; junction bases left unmatched: 6. CDR1 and CDR2 from the germline V gene are LNHNV and YYDKDF (reference sequence). This CDR3 is 15 amino acids long. CDR3 bases: TGTGCCACCAGCAGATCCGACAGGGGTGGCTATGGCTACACCTTC. Translated, it gives CATSRSDRGGYGYTF.

The chain joins TRBV3-1 (or the pseudogene TRBV3-2) to TRBJ2-5, with 7 bases lining up with TRBD2. V shed 5 bases, J shed 6 bases, and the junction held 6 bases outside the gene matches. The CDR3 runs 13 residues. Per the germline V gene, CDR1 is LGHDT and CDR2 is YNNKEL (reference sequence). The CDR3, as DNA: TGTGCCAGCAGCTCGGGAGGCATACAGACCCAGTACTTC. Translating it yields CASSSGGIQTQYF.

The V gene is TRBV13, the J gene TRBJ2-7, with TRBD2 matching 9 bases. The CDR3 is 15 amino acids. Germline V gene data show CDR1 as PRHDT and CDR2 as FYEKMQ (reference sequence). The junction had 6 bases not matched to a gene; V was cut back by 3 bases and J by 3 bases. This chain's CDR3 is CASSLAGGSLYEQYF. The CDR3 nucleotides are TGTGCCAGCAGCTTGGCGGGGGGGTCACTCTACGAGCAGTACTTC. The full variable domain, its missing parts supplied by reference TRBV13 and TRBJ2-7, is AAGVIQSPRHLIKEKRETATLKCYPIPRHDTVYWYQQGPGQDPQFLISFYEKMQSDKGSIPDRFSAQQFSDYHSELNMSSLELGDSALYFCASSLAGGSLYEQYFGPGTRLTVT.

The chain links TRBV15 to TRBJ2-6; TRBD1 is a possible D gene (5 bases). The germline CDR1 and CDR2 sequences are LNHNV and YYDKDF (reference sequence). Trimming stripped 0 bases from V and 4 bases from J, with 16 bases between. This CDR3 is built from 18 residues. CDR3 in DNA: TGTGCCACCAGCAGAGACAGCAGGGTTCGGGCAGGGGCCAACGTCCTGACTTTC. This translates into CATSRDSRVRAGANVLTF.